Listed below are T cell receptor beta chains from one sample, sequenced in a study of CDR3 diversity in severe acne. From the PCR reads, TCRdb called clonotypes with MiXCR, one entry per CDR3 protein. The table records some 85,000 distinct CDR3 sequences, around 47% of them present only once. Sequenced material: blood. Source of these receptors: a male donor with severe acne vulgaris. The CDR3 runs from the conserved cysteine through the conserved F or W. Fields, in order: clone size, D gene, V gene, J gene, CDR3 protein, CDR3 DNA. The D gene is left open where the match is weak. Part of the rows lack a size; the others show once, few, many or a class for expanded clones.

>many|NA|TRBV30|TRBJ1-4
CAWSTGLGEKLFF
TGTGCCTGGAGTACAGGGTTGGGGGAAAAACTGTTTTTT
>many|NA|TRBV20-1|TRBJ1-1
CSALTGTMNTEAFF
TGCAGTGCCTTAACCGGGACCATGAACACTGAAGCTTTCTTT
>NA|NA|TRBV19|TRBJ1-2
CASSKRNYGYTF
TGTGCCAGTAGTAAACGTAACTATGGCTACACCTTC
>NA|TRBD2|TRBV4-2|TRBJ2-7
CASSQIGGTTYEQYF
TGTGCCAGCAGCCAGATCGGGGGGACCACCTACGAGCAGTACTTC
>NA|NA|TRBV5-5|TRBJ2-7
CATGVEDSSYEQYF
TGTGCCACCGGGGTAGAGGACAGCTCCTACGAGCAGTACTTC
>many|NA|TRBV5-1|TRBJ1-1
CASSIQVAQMNTEAFF
TGCGCCAGCAGCATCCAGGTTGCGCAGATGAACACTGAAGCTTTCTTT
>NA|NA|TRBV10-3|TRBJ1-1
CATSTTTEAFF
TGTGCCACCTCGACTACAACTGAAGCTTTCTTT
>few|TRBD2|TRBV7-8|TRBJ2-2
CASSPPGLVDTGELFF
TGTGCCAGCAGCCCCCCGGGACTAGTCGACACCGGGGAGCTGTTTTTT
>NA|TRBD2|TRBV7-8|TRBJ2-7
CASSLMGLAGEVEQYF
TGTGCCAGCAGCTTAATGGGACTAGCGGGAGAAGTCGAGCAGTACTTC
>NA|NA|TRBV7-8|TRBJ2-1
CASPPPPPPPPPAQFF
TGTGCCAGCCCCCCCCCGCCCCCGCCCCCCCCCCCTGCCCAGTTCTTC